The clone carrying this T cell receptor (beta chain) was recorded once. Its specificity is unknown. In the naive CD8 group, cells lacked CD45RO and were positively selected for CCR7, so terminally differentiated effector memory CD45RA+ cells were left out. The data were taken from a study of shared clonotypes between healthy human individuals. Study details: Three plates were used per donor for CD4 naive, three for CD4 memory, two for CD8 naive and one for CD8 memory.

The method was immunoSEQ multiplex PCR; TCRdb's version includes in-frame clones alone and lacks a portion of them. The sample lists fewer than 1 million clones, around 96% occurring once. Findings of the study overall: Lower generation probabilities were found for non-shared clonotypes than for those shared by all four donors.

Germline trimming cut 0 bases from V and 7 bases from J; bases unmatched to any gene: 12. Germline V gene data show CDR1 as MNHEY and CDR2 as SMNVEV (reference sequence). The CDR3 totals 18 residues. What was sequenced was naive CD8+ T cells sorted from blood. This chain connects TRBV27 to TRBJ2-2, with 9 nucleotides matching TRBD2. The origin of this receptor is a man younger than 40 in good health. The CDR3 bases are TGTGCCAGCAGTTTATCTACGAGCGGGAGGATAGGTGACGGGGAGCTGTTTTTT. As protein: CASSLSTSGRIGDGELFF.